The T cell receptor beta chain described here comes from a study of T cell responses to AZD1222 COVID-19 vaccine. Study-wide points: Spike-wide coverage was observed for vaccine-associated CD4 TCRs, with dominant responses at 160-218 and 743-854. Spike-specific TCR depth and breadth grew after two AZD1222 doses. Targets within unmutated variant regions were reportedly found for nearly half of spike-specific TCRs. Clonal diversity was possibly underestimated; the donors were predominantly white British and more often female.

Concerning this clone: The antigen is undetermined.

CDR3 length: 13 residues. The V gene's germline CDR1 is SNHLY and CDR2 FYNNEI. The V end was cut by 5 bases, the J end by 5 bases, with 10 bases between. Using immunoSEQ multiplex PCR, the repertoire was profiled, and TCRdb retains in-frame clones only, with some absent. Among fewer than 180,000 clones listed, about 93% were seen once. Material: peripheral blood, obtained 28 days after the second AZD1222 dose. This sequence joins TRBV2 and TRBJ2-1; D may be TRBD1 or TRBD2 (5 bases each). This TCR came from an adult who received the AZD1222 COVID-19 vaccine. The CDR3 sequence is CASSRDHDNEQFF. The CDR3 DNA reads as TGTGCCAGCAGTCGGGACCACGACAATGAGCAGTTCTTC.